The clone carrying this T cell receptor (beta chain) was detected many times. Its antigen is still unknown. CDR1 DFQATT and CDR2 SNEGSKA come from the germline V gene (reference sequence). This CDR3 comprises 13 residues. The V end lost 6 bases, the J end lost 10 bases, and 21 bases lay between the germline ends. Noted time point: persistent/refractory GD, antithyroid drugs over 5 years with positive TRAb. Extracted PBMC RNA gave rise to the TCR library. Diagnosing Graves' disease relied on the American Thyroid Association guidelines. This entry is derived from a study of regulatory T cells in long-lasting Graves disease. On the study more broadly: To qualify as persistent, Graves' disease required over 5 years of antithyroid drugs with positive TSH receptor antibodies. Study outcomes and limitations: There were preferences for TRBV28, TRBJ1-2 and TRBJ2-5 in persistent disease.

Sequencing libraries for TCR beta were prepared with iRepertoire HTBI primers and Arm-PCR of CDR3 regions. TCRdb reprocessed the multiplex PCR reads via MiXCR and lists one record per CDR3 protein. The sample carries fewer than 600,000 distinct CDR3 sequences, 22% recorded once. The source was peripheral blood mononuclear cells (PBMCs), collected when the disease was refractory, from a patient treated with antithyroid drugs. This sequence originates from a female donor with Graves disease. The chain combines TRBV20-1 with TRBJ1-1; D may be TRBD1 (5 bases). The CDR3 is CSAKGTQGRVAFF. The CDR3 region has the DNA TGCAGTGCCAAGGGGACTCAGGGACGCGTAGCTTTCTTT.